A single sample gave rise to the 11 T cell receptor beta chains below, sequenced in a study of T-cell reconstitution after alpha-beta-depleted transplantation in children. Preparation of the TCRbeta library was carried out with unique molecular identifiers. TCRdb re-analysed the PCR reads in MiXCR, keeping a single row per CDR3 protein. The repertoire holds 100,000 to 120,000 distinct CDR3 sequences, with around 6.4% as singletons. The sequences come from PBMCs, mostly from graft donor cells, collected 360 days after TCRalphabeta/CD19-depleted stem cell transplant. These receptors all stem from a male patient under 10 years old who had a stem cell transplant for acute lymphoblastic leukemia, so the T cells may come from the graft donor.

V is TRBV7-6 and J is TRBJ2-5, with 11 bases that match TRBD2. V lost 2 bases and J lost 3; bases outside the gene matches: 8. The length of the CDR3 is 17 residues. Germline lookup yields CDR1 SGHVS and CDR2 FNYEAQ. CDR3 coding DNA: TGTGCCAGCAGCTTATTAGTAGCGGGGGGGTTCAAAGAGACCCAGTACTTC. It encodes CASSLLVAGGFKETQYF.

Ten or more counts support this clonotype. J is TRBJ2-1 and V is TRBV24-1; D not certain. The CDR3 is made up of 14 amino acids. Trimming removed 5 bases from V and 5 bases from J, with 12 bases in between. Germline V gene lookup returns CDR1 KGHDR and CDR2 SFDVKD. The CDR3 loop is CATSGAVSHNEQFF. DNA of the CDR3: TGTGCCACCAGTGGGGCAGTGTCGCACAATGAGCAGTTCTTC.

The rearrangement joins TRBV28 to TRBJ2-7; 9 nucleotides align to TRBD2. This CDR3 comprises 16 residues. The ends lost 4 bases at V and 0 bases at J; junction bases unmatched: 7. Germline loops: CDR1 MDHEN, CDR2 SYDVKM. CDR3 DNA sequence: TGTGCCAGCAGTTCCCCGAGCGGGGGGCCCTCCTACGAGCAGTACTTC. Translating it yields CASSSPSGGPSYEQYF.

This chain links TRBV27 with TRBJ1-1; possible D gene TRBD1, 5 bases. V shed 5 bases and J shed 3 bases, with 13 bases lying between them. Germline V gene sequence: CDR1 MNHEY, CDR2 SMNVEV (reference sequence). The CDR3 runs 14 residues. The CDR3 DNA follows: TGTGCCAGCAGTACCCGCCAGGGCCACACTGAAGCTTTCTTT. It specifies CASSTRQGHTEAFF.

The chain combines TRBV27 with TRBJ2-7; D gene ambiguous. Trimming shortened V by 3 bases and J by 5 bases, and 11 bases separated the two germline ends. CDR3 size: 13 residues. Germline CDR1 reads MNHEY; CDR2 reads SMNVEV (reference sequence). This CDR3 reads CASSFGAGNEQYF. The CDR3, as DNA: TGTGCCAGCAGTTTCGGCGCAGGCAACGAGCAGTACTTC.

This clonotype occurred a few times. V is TRBV27 and J is TRBJ2-7; the D gene could be TRBD1 or TRBD2 (5 bases each). The ends were cut back, 0 bases at V and 5 bases at J, with 8 bases in the middle. Germline CDR1 and CDR2: MNHEY and SMNVEV (reference sequence). CDR3 length: 13 residues. Here the CDR3 DNA reads TGTGCCAGCAGTTTATCTGGGACCCACGAGCAGTACTTC. Translation gives CASSLSGTHEQYF.

This clonotype was recorded a few times. The CDR3 DNA is TGTGCCAGCAGTCGTGGAGTACGCCCATACAATGAGCAGTTCTTC. This gives the protein CASSRGVRPYNEQFF. V is TRBV25-1 and J is TRBJ2-1; D unclear. The CDR3 is made up of 15 amino acids. CDR1 is MGHDK, CDR2 SYGVNS, per germline. V was trimmed by 5 bases and J by 4 bases, leaving 15 bases between them.

This clonotype occurred many times. The chain uses TRBV6-5 and TRBJ1-5; D is perhaps TRBD1 (5 bases). Trimming removed 0 bases at V and 5 bases at J, with 5 bases between. Germline V gene data show CDR1 as MNHEY and CDR2 as SVGAGI. The CDR3 sequence is 13 residues long. The CDR3 DNA follows: TGTGCCAGCAGTTACTCAGGGGATCAGCCCCAGCATTTT. Its protein is CASSYSGDQPQHF.

The sample holds many counts of this clonotype. The chain has TRBV29-1 and TRBJ2-3, with 12 bases matching TRBD1. From germline, CDR1 is SQVTM and CDR2 ANQGSEA. This CDR3 is 16 amino acids long. Germline trimming cut 6 bases from V and 2 bases from J; bases unmatched to any gene: 9. CDR3 nucleotides: TGCAGCGTCGAGGGGGGGACAGGGGGCCTCACAGATACGCAGTATTTT. The encoded protein is CSVEGGTGGLTDTQYF.

This clonotype was seen only a few times. V usage is TRBV10-3 and J usage is TRBJ2-3; D unresolved. CDR1 and CDR2 from the germline V gene are ENHRY and SYGVKD. The CDR3 has 10 residues. V lost 7 bases and J lost 6, with 5 bases in between. The DNA for the CDR3 is TGTGCCATCAAGTCCGATACGCAGTATTTT. It translates to CAIKSDTQYF.

This clonotype has a count of ten or more. V is TRBV28 and J is TRBJ1-5; 7 nucleotides align to TRBD1. Looked up from germline, CDR1 is MDHEN and CDR2 is SYDVKM. V was pared by 1 base and J by 0 bases, with 9 bases of the junction left unmatched. The CDR3 contains 18 residues. Here the CDR3 DNA reads TGTGCCAGCAGTTTATACAGGGGAAACCCTTATAGCAATCAGCCCCAGCATTTT. It is translated as CASSLYRGNPYSNQPQHF.